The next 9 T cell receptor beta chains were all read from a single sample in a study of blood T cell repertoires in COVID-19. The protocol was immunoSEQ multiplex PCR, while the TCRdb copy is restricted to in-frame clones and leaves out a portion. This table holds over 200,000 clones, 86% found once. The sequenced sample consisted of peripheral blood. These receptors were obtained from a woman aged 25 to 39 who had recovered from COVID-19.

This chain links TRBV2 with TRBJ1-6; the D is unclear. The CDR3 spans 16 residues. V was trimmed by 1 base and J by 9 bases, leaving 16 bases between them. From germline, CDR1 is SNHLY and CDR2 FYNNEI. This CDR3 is CASSEGRASRSSPLHF. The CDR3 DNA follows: TGTGCCAGCAGTGAAGGGAGGGCGTCCCGAAGTTCACCCCTCCACTTT.

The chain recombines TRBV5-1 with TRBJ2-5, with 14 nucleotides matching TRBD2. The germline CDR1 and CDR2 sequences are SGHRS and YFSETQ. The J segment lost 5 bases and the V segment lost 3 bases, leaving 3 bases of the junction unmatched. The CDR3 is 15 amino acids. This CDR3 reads CASSWTSGGRETQYF. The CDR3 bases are TGCGCCAGCAGCTGGACTAGCGGGGGGCGGGAGACCCAGTACTTC.

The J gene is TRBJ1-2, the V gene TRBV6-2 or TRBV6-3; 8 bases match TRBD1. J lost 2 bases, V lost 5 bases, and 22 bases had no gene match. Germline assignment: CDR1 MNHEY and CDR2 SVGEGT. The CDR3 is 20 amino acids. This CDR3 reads CASSIRDRNSWPQLNYGYTF. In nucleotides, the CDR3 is TGTGCCAGCAGTATCCGGGACAGGAATTCTTGGCCCCAGCTAAACTATGGCTACACCTTC.

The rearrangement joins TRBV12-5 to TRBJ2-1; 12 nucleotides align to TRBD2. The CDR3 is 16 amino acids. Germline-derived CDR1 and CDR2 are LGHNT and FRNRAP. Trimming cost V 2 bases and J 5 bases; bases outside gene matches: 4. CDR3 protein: CASGLTLAGGDNEQFF. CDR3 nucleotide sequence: TGTGCTAGTGGTTTGACACTAGCGGGGGGAGACAATGAGCAGTTCTTC.

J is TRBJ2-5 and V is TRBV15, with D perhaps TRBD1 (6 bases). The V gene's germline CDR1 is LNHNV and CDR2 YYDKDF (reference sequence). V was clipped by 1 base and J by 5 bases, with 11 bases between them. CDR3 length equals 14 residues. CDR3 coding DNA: TGTGCCACCAGCAGAGCCAGGGGCCCGGAGACCCAGTACTTC. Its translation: CATSRARGPETQYF.

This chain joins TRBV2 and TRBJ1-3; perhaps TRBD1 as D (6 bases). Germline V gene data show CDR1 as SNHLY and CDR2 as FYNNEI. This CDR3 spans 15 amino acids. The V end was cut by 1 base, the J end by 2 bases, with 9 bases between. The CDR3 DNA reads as TGTGCCAGCAGTGAAGTTGGGGGCCCTGGAAACACCATATATTTT. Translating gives CASSEVGGPGNTIYF.

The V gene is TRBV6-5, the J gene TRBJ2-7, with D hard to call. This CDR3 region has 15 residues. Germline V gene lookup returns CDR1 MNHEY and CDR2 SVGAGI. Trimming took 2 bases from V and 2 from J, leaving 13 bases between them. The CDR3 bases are TGTGCCAGCAGTTACGAGCCCAGCGCTCCCTACGAGCAGTACTTC. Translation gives CASSYEPSAPYEQYF.

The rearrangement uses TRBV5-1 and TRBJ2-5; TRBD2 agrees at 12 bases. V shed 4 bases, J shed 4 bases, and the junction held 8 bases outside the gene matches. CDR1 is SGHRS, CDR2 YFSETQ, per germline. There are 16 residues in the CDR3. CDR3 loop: CASSPTTSGGGETQYF. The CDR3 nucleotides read TGCGCCAGCAGCCCTACGACTAGCGGGGGTGGAGAGACCCAGTACTTC.

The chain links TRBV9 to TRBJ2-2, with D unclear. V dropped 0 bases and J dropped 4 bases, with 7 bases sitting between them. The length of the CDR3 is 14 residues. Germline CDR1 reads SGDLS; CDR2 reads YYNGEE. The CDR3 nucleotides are TGTGCCAGCAGCGTAGTTCCAGGCACCGGGGAGCTGTTTTTT. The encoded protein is CASSVVPGTGELFF.